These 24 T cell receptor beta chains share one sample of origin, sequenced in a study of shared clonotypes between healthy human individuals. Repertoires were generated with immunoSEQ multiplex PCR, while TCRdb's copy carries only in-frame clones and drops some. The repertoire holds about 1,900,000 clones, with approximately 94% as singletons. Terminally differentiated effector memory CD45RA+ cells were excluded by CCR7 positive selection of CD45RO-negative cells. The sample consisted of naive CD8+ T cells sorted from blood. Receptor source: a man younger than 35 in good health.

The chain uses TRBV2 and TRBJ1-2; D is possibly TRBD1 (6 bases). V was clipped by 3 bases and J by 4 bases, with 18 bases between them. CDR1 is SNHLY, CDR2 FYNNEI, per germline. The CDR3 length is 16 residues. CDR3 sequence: CASSEGRGAPAYGYTF. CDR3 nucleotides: TGTGCCAGCAGTGAGGGCAGGGGTGCTCCCGCCTATGGCTACACCTTC.

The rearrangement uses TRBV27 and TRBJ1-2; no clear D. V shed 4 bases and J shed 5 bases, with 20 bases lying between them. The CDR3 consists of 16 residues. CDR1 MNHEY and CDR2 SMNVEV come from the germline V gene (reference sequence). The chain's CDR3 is CASSWRPGSVGYGYTF. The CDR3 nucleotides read TGTGCCAGCAGTTGGAGGCCGGGATCCGTTGGTTATGGCTACACCTTC.

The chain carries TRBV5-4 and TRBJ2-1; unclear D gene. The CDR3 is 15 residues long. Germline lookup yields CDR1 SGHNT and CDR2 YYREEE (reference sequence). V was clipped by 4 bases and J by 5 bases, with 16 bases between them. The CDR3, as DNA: TGTGCCAGCAGCCCGTTTAGTGGAGAAGACAATGAGCAGTTCTTC. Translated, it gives CASSPFSGEDNEQFF.

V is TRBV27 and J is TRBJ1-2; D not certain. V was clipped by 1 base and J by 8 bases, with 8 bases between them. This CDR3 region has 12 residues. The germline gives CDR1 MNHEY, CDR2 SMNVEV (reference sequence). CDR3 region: CASSLWYDGYTF. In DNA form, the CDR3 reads TGTGCCAGCAGTTTATGGTATGACGGCTACACCTTC.

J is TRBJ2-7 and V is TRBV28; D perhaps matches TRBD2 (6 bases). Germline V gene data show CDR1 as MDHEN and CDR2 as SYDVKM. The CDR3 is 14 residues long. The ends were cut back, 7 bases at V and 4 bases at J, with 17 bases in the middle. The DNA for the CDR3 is TGTGCCAGCACTCCTACCCCCGGGAGTTACGAGCAGTACTTC. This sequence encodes CASTPTPGSYEQYF.

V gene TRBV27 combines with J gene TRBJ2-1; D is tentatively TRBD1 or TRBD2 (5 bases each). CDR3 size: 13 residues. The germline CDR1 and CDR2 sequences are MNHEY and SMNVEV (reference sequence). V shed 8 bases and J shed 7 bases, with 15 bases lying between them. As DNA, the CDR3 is TGTGCCAGCGGCCCCGAGGGGATGAATGAGCAGTTCTTC. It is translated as CASGPEGMNEQFF.

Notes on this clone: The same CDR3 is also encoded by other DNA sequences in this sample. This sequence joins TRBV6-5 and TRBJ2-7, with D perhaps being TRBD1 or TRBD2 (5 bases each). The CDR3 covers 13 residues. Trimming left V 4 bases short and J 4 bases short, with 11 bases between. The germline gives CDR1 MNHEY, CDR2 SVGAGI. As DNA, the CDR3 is TGTGCCAGCAGTTTGGGGGAAGCTTACGAGCAGTACTTC. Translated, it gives CASSLGEAYEQYF.

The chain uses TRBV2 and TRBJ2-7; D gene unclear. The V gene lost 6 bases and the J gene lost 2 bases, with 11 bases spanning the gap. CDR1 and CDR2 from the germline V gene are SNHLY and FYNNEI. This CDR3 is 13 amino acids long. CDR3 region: CASSLDPAYEQYF. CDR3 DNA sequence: TGTGCCAGCAGCCTCGACCCCGCCTACGAGCAGTACTTC.

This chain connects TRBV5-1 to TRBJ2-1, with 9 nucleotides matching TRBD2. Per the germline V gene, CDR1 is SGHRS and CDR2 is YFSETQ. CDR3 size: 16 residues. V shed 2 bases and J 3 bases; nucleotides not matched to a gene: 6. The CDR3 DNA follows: TGCGCCAGCAGCTTAGCTAGCGGGATTTTCTACAATGAGCAGTTCTTC. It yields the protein CASSLASGIFYNEQFF. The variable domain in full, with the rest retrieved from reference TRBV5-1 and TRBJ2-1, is KAGVTQTPRYLIKTRGQQVTLSCSPISGHRSVSWYQQTPGQGLQFLFEYFSETQRNKGNFPGRFSGRQFSNSRSEMNVSTLELGDSALYLCASSLASGIFYNEQFFGPGTRLTVL.

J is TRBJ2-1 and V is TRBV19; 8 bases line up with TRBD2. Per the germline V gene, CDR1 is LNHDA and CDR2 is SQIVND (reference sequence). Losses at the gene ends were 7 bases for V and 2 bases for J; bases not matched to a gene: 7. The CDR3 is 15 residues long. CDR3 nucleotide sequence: TGTGCCAGTACGGGACGGGAGGGGACCTACAATGAGCAGTTCTTC. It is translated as CASTGREGTYNEQFF.

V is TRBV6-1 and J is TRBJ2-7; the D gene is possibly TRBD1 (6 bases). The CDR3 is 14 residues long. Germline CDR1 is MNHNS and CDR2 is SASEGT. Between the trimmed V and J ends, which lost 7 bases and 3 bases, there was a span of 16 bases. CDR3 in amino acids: CASTLKQQGYEQYF. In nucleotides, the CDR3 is TGTGCCAGCACCCTGAAGCAACAGGGCTACGAGCAGTACTTC.

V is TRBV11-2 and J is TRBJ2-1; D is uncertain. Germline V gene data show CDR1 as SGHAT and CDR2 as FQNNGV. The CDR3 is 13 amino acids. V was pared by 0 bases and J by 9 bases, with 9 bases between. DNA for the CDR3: TGTGCCAGCAGCTTAGAACTGCTTACTGAGCAGTTCTTC. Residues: CASSLELLTEQFF. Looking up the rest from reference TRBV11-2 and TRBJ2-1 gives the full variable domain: EAGVAQSPRYKIIEKRQSVAFWCNPISGHATLYWYQQILGQGPKLLIQFQNNGVVDDSQLPKDRFSAERLKGVDSTLKIQPAKLEDSAVYLCASSLELLTEQFFGPGTRLTVL.

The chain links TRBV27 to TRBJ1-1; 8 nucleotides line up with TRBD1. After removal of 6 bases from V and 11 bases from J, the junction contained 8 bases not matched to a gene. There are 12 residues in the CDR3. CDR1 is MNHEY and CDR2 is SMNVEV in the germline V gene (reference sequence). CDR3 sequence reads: CASRDRVGVAFF. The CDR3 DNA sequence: TGTGCCAGCAGGGACAGGGTCGGAGTCGCTTTCTTT.

The CDR3, as DNA: TGTGCCAGCAGCTCCTTTTCTGGAAACACCATATATTTT. Translated: CASSSFSGNTIYF. This chain links TRBV11-2 with TRBJ1-3; unclear D gene. Germline CDR1 and CDR2: SGHAT and FQNNGV. The CDR3 has 13 residues. The ends were cut back, 4 bases at V and 1 base at J, with 5 bases in the middle.

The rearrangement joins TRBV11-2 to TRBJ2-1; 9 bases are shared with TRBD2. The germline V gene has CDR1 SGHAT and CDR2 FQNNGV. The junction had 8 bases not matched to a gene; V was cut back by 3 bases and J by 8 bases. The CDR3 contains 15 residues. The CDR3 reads CASSFLGLASDEQFF. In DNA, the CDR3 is TGTGCCAGCAGCTTCCTCGGACTAGCGAGCGATGAGCAGTTCTTC. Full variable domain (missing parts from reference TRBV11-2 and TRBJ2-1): EAGVAQSPRYKIIEKRQSVAFWCNPISGHATLYWYQQILGQGPKLLIQFQNNGVVDDSQLPKDRFSAERLKGVDSTLKIQPAKLEDSAVYLCASSFLGLASDEQFFGPGTRLTVL.

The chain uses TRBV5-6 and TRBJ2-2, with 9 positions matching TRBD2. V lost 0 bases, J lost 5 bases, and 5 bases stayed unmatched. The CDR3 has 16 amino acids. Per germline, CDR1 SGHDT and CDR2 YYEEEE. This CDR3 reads CASSLELAGVTGELFF. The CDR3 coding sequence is TGTGCCAGCAGCTTGGAGTTAGCGGGAGTTACCGGGGAGCTGTTTTTT.

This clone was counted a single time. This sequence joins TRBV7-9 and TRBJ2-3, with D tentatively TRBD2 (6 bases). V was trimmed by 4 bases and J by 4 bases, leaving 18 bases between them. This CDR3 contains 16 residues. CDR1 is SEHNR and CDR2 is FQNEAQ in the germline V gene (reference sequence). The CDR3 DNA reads TGTGCCAGCAGCTCGCGGGACCCAAGCCCCCCAGATACGCAGTATTTT. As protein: CASSSRDPSPPDTQYF. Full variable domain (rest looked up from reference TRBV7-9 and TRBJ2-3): DTGVSQNPRHKITKRGQNVTFRCDPISEHNRLYWYRQTLGQGPEFLTYFQNEAQLEKSRLLSDRFSAERPKGSFSTLEIQRTEQGDSAMYLCASSSRDPSPPDTQYFGPGTRLTVL.

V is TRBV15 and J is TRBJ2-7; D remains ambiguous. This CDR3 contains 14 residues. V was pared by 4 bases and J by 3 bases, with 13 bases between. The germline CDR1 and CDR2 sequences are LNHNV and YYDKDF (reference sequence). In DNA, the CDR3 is TGTGCCACCAGCATCCTAAACAGTGACTACGAGCAGTACTTC. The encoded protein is CATSILNSDYEQYF.

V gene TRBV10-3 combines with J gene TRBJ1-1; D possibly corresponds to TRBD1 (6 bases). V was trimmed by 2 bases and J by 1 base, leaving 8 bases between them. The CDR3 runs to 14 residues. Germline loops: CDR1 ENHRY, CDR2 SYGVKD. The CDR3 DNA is TGTGCCATCAGTGAGCCGACAGGGAACACTGAAGCTTTCTTT. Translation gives CAISEPTGNTEAFF.

The CDR3 here is CASSYDFGGSYNEQFF. As DNA, the CDR3 is TGTGCCAGCAGTTACGATTTTGGGGGCTCCTACAATGAGCAGTTCTTC. The rearrangement uses TRBV6-5 and TRBJ2-1, with D perhaps matching TRBD1 or TRBD2 (5 bases each). CDR3 length equals 16 residues. The germline V gene encodes CDR1 MNHEY and CDR2 SVGAGI. Trimming cost V 2 bases and J 0 bases, with 11 bases left between them.

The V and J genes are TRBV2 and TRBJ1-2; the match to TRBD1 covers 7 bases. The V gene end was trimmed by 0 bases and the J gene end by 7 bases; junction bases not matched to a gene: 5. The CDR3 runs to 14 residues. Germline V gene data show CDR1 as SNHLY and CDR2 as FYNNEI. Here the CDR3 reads CASSEAGTVFGYTF. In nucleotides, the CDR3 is TGTGCCAGCAGTGAAGCTGGGACAGTATTTGGCTACACCTTC.

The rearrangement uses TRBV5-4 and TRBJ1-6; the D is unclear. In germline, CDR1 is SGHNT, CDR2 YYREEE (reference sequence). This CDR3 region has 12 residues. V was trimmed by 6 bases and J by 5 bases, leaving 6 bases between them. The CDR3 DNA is TGTGCCAGCAACTTTGATAATTCACCCCTCCACTTT. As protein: CASNFDNSPLHF.

Here the CDR3 DNA reads TGTGCCAGCAGCGTAGGGGTAGCGGGGGAAAGCTCCTACGAGCAGTACTTC. It is translated as CASSVGVAGESSYEQYF. The chain links TRBV9 to TRBJ2-7; 9 nucleotides match TRBD2. The junction had 7 bases not matched to a gene; V was cut back by 0 bases and J by 0 bases. The length of the CDR3 is 17 residues. CDR1 and CDR2 (germline): SGDLS, YYNGEE. Full variable domain (remainder filled in from reference TRBV9 and TRBJ2-7): DSGVTQTPKHLITATGQRVTLRCSPRSGDLSVYWYQQSLDQGLQFLIQYYNGEERAKGNILERFSAQQFPDLHSELNLSSLELGDSALYFCASSVGVAGESSYEQYFGPGTRLTVT.

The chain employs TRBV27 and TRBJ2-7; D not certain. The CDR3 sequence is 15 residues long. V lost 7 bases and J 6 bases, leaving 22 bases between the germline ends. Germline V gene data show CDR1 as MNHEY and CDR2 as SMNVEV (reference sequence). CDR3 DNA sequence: TGTGCCAGCACCTTCGCCGGGCCCCGAAAGACCGAGCAGTACTTC. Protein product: CASTFAGPRKTEQYF.